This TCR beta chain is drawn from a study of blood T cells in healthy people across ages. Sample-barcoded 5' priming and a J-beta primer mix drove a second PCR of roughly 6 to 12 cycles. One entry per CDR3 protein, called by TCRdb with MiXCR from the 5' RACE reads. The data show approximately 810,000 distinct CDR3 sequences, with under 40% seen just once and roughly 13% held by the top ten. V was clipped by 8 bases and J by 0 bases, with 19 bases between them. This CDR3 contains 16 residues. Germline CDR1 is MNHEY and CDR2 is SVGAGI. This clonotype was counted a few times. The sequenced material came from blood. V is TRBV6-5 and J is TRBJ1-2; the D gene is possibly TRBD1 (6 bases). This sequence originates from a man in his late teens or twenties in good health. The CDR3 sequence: CASGGQGAVSNYGYTF. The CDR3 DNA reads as TGTGCCAGCGGGGGACAAGGGGCGGTTTCTAACTATGGCTACACCTTC.